The present entry profiles one T cell receptor beta chain with its context. There are a few counts of this clone. The target of this receptor is not known. No quality values exist for individual bases; no much larger clone is one base distant. The trial excluded patients who had a history of autoimmune disease or who were on systemic immunosuppression. Peripheral blood for TCR sequencing was collected from all dose cohorts at baseline, on cycle 4 day 1, and on cycle 7 day 1. The samples were drawn from a first-in-human, open-label, multicenter phase I dose-escalation trial of ivuxolimab. Adults with locally advanced or metastatic melanoma, renal cell, hepatocellular, or head and neck squamous cell carcinoma were enrolled in the trial. Before TCR sequencing, CD4+ and CD8+ T cells were separately sorted from peripheral blood. Trimming costs V 0 bases and J 4 bases, and their ends lie 13 bases apart. CDR1 and CDR2 were assigned from the germline V gene (reference sequence) as SGHNT and YYREEE. The CDR3, cysteine through phenylalanine, is 15 amino acids long. Just CDR3 DNA is preserved here, 45 bases in frame from base 1.

The data were taken from a study of OX40 agonist ivuxolimab in advanced cancers. The study in broad terms: Ivuxolimab, which targeted the costimulatory receptor OX40 (CD134), was an agonistic, fully human IgG2 monoclonal antibody. Intravenous ivuxolimab was administered to patients every 2 weeks at six dose levels: 0.01, 0.1, 0.3, 1.5, 3 and 10 mg/kg. Of the roughly 52 patients in dose escalation, around 19 had hepatocellular carcinoma, some 15 had melanoma, 9 had renal cell carcinoma and 9 had head and neck cancer. A male proportion of roughly 80% and a mean age of 60 years, ranging from roughly 20 to 80, were recorded for the dose-escalation cohort. Patients were allowed to have had prior anti-PD-1, anti-PD-L1 or anti-CTLA-4 therapy, and approximately 40% of the dose-escalation patients had been treated with checkpoint inhibitors. Three dose-escalation patients achieved partial responses, one with hepatocellular carcinoma and two with cutaneous melanoma. The purpose of peripheral TCRbeta sequencing was to test whether ivuxolimab changed TCR sequence diversity and led to clonal T-cell expansion. The paper covers the monotherapy dose-escalation part of the phase I ivuxolimab trial, which included N ≈ 50 patients. What the study reported, not specific to this receptor: After ivuxolimab, expanded clones were on average more numerous among CD8+ T cells than among CD4+ T cells. Low levels of normalized T-cell clonal expansion were also seen in some patients who did not respond. In the 0.1-3.0 mg/kg groups, partial responders were among the patients with the lowest normalized peripheral clonal expansion, particularly in CD8+ T cells. The antigen specificity of the peripheral T cells that underwent clonal expansion was not determined. Clonal expansion of both CD4+ and CD8+ blood T cells was observed from baseline to week 6 at doses 0.1 to 3.0 mg/kg.

To sequence the TCRbeta CDR3 region, genomic DNA was isolated from the sorted cells. The immunoSEQ Assay was used to sequence the TCRbeta CDR3 regions. In its TCRdb copy, this immuneACCESS table keeps in-frame sequences only and misses some clones. Where compared with another copy, unresolved V genes explain less than half of these, and the others have no known cause. This sample lists about 110,000 clones; 90% were detected once. About 0.48% of the sample goes to the ten largest clones. This TCR came from an adult with an advanced solid tumor such as melanoma, head and neck, liver or kidney cancer. Specimen: CD4+ or CD8+ T cells sorted from blood, collected in a trial of the OX40 agonist ivuxolimab. This sequence uses TRBV5-4 and TRBJ1-2; TRBD1 is a weak D gene call, 5 bases matching. The CDR3 protein is CASSLEEGSLYGYTF. The bases are TGTGCCAGCAGCTTGGAGGAGGGGTCCCTCTATGGCTACACCTTC.